The TCR beta chain under discussion was sequenced for a study of regulatory T cells in long-lasting Graves disease. The sample holds many counts of this clonotype. V lost 3 bases and J 5 bases, leaving 8 bases between the germline ends. The CDR3 sequence is 12 residues long. CDR1 GTSNPN and CDR2 SVGIG come from the germline V gene (reference sequence). Time point given: newly diagnosed GD, antithyroid drugs for less than 3 months. There was RNA extracted from PBMCs, and the TCR library was made from it. All patients originated from an endocrinology department located in Xi'an, China. TCR beta libraries were built with iRepertoire HTBI primers and Arm-PCR of CDR3 regions. One entry per CDR3 protein results from TCRdb running MiXCR on the multiplex PCR reads. Altogether about 540,000 distinct CDR3 sequences are present, approximately 13% being singletons, with the ten largest covering roughly 10%. In addition, the sample was reused for a study of T cells in Graves' hyperthyroidism and ophthalmopathy. From that study: Most thyroid-expanded clonotypes above 0.001 were also found in blood.

The origin of this receptor is a man aged 25-45 years with Graves disease. The chain uses TRBV30 and TRBJ2-1; D unclear. The sequencing used peripheral blood mononuclear cells (PBMCs), collected at new diagnosis, from a patient treated with antithyroid drugs. The CDR3 DNA reads as TGTGCCTGGAGCGCTTTAAACAATGAGCAGTTCTTC. Its protein is CAWSALNNEQFF.